This TCR beta chain emerged from a study of blood T cell repertoires in COVID-19 (dated by TCRdb to between 2020 and 2021). At the level of the whole study: The collaborator samples originated in the United States, Italy and Spain and spanned the acute and convalescent phases of COVID-19. The material from the prospective study consisted of cDNA or gDNA derived from T cells, B-cell-depleted T cells, or PBMCs. Deeply sampled blood TCRbeta repertoires from subjects exposed to, actively infected with, or recovered from COVID-19 were included in the dataset. The repertoires were released in a freely available public database meant as a resource for research on the immune response to SARS-CoV-2. The samples were drawn from two sources: the first 160 participants of the ongoing ImmuneRACE study, and about 1,300 subjects contributed by 6 global collaborators. Nearly every sample came with metadata listing a de-identified subject ID, COVID-19 status, age in years and sex. Where HLA class I and class II types were available, the types were taken from metadata supplied by the sample provider, not from assay-based typing.

Each collaborating institution followed its own protocols to collect whole blood in K2EDTA tubes. For TCRbeta analysis, collaborator samples were shipped as frozen whole blood, as isolated PBMCs, or as DNA extracted from either sample type. TCRbeta CDR3 regions were amplified from genomic DNA using the immunoSEQ Assay, a bias-controlled multiplex PCR. On the study's bioinformatics: The number of nucleated cells in each sample was estimated from the amplification of reference gene primers within the assay. To quantify the absolute abundance of each unique TCRbeta CDR3 rearrangement, sequence reads were collapsed and filtered. For each sample, productive Simpson clonality was calculated by taking the square root of Simpson's diversity index across productive rearrangements. TCRdb holds this immuneACCESS table with in-frame rearrangements only. Some clones are missing; in checked studies, unresolved V genes explain under half, and the rest has no known cause. V, J and clone size were drawn from that table, and D and trimming were deduced from the DNA. The sample table shows tens of thousands of clones, and about 80% are seen once. The ten most abundant clones make up under 30% of the sample.

Details on this clone: Its antigen has not been determined. No base quality values were provided; no much bigger clone lies one nucleotide off.

The paper as a whole reports these results and caveats: The amount of clinical and demographic metadata varied by source and participant and was provided uncurated.

Per the germline V gene, MNHEY is the CDR1 and SVGAGI is the CDR2. After removal of 2 bases from V and 0 bases from J, the junction retains 1 base not matched to a gene. Spanning cysteine to phenylalanine, the CDR3 consists of 15 amino acids. Solely the CDR3 DNA is kept, with 45 bases framed from the first base. The chain is encoded by TRBV6-5 joined to TRBJ2-1, and 7 junction bases match TRBD1. The sample consisted of peripheral blood. This receptor was taken from a human donor with acute or convalescent COVID-19. The donor label of this sample is uncertain. Here the CDR3 is given as CASSYQGVSYNEQFF. The nucleotides are TGTGCCAGCAGTTACCAGGGGGTCTCCTACAATGAGCAGTTCTTC.